Described below is a single T cell receptor (beta chain) sequence and its context. In germline, CDR1 is SGHAT, CDR2 FQNNGV. The CDR3 sequence is 18 residues long. V was pared by 5 bases and J by 1 base, with 12 bases of the junction left unmatched. This sample was included in a study of T cell responses to AZD1222 COVID-19 vaccine. Clones were sequenced by immunoSEQ multiplex PCR, and TCRdb holds only the in-frame ones, with some missing. The repertoire holds 150,000 to 200,000 clones, with approximately 93% as singletons. The V call is TRBV11-2, the J call TRBJ1-3; 9 bases match TRBD1. Sequences were derived from peripheral blood, sampled on day 0 of AZD1222 vaccination. The source of this sequence is an adult in good health. The DNA for the CDR3 is TGTGCCAGCAGCAGGAAGGGGGGACAGGGTGGATCTGGAAACACCATATATTTT. Residues: CASSRKGGQGGSGNTIYF.